The 21 T cell receptor beta chains reported below all come from one sample, sequenced in a study of blood T cell repertoires in COVID-19. TCRdb's table, derived via immunoSEQ multiplex PCR, lists solely in-frame clones and lacks some. Counted here are roughly 150,000 clones, approximately 80% occurring once; the ten biggest clones make up 10% to 15%. Material: peripheral blood. The receptor source for this set is an older man who had recovered from COVID-19.

This clone was picked up a small number of times. The J gene is TRBJ1-1, the V gene TRBV19, with 12 nucleotides matching TRBD1. This CDR3 spans 16 amino acids. Germline V CDR1 and CDR2: LNHDA, SQIVND (reference sequence). Unmatched junction bases numbered 5, after V lost 2 bases and J lost 4 bases. CDR3 loop: CASSILGQGAITEAFF. DNA of the CDR3: TGTGCCAGTAGTATATTGGGACAGGGGGCTATCACTGAAGCTTTCTTT.

This clone was seen only a few times. The rearrangement uses TRBV14 and TRBJ2-7; 11 nucleotides line up with TRBD2. Unmatched junction bases numbered 6, after V lost 4 bases and J lost 1 base. This CDR3 contains 16 residues. Germline CDR1 and CDR2: SGHDN and FVKESK. The CDR3: CASSLLTSGISYEQYF. CDR3 sequence (DNA): TGTGCCAGCAGCCTCCTGACTAGCGGGATTTCCTACGAGCAGTACTTC.

This chain links TRBV7-9 with TRBJ2-7; a possible D gene is TRBD1 (5 bases). The CDR3 is 14 residues long. V was trimmed by 4 bases and J by 2 bases, leaving 12 bases between them. CDR1 SEHNR and CDR2 FQNEAQ come from the germline V gene (reference sequence). Written as DNA, the CDR3 is TGTGCCAGCAGCTACACAGGATTTACCTACGAGCAGTACTTC. It is translated as CASSYTGFTYEQYF.

The chain joins TRBV25-1 to TRBJ1-1; 7 bases fit TRBD1. CDR3 length equals 13 residues. CDR1 and CDR2 from the germline V gene are MGHDK and SYGVNS. Germline trimming cut 6 bases from V and 7 bases from J; bases unmatched to any gene: 8. The CDR3 loop reads CASRTGTWGEAFF. The CDR3, as DNA: TGTGCCAGCAGGACAGGGACGTGGGGTGAAGCTTTCTTT. Combining the CDR3 with reference TRBV25-1 and TRBJ1-1 gives the whole variable domain EADIYQTPRYLVIGTGKKITLECSQTMGHDKMYWYQQDPGMELHLIHYSYGVNSTEKGDLSSESTVSRIRTEHFPLTLESARPSHTSQYLCASRTGTWGEAFFGQGTRLTVV.

The rearrangement joins TRBV27 to TRBJ1-2; tentatively, D is TRBD1 (6 bases). Trimming cost V 3 bases and J 6 bases, with 14 bases left between them. Germline lookup yields CDR1 MNHEY and CDR2 SMNVEV (reference sequence). This CDR3 has 14 amino acids. The CDR3 DNA reads as TGTGCCAGCAGTTTTCGGGGGGCGCAGAATGGCTACACCTTC. This encodes CASSFRGAQNGYTF.

The chain links TRBV6-2 or TRBV6-3 to TRBJ2-3, with unresolved D. CDR1 and CDR2 from the germline V gene are MNHEY and SVGEGT. V was pared by 6 bases and J by 5 bases, with 9 bases between. The CDR3 totals 12 residues. CDR3 in DNA: TGTGCCAGCAGCCGCAACAGAGATACGCAGTATTTT. As protein: CASSRNRDTQYF.

This chain joins TRBV30 and TRBJ1-5, with 7 bases fitting TRBD1. The germline V gene has CDR1 GTSNPN and CDR2 SVGIG (reference sequence). The CDR3 contains 13 residues. Trimming at V came to 2 bases and at J to 5 bases, leaving 3 bases not matched to a gene. CDR3 DNA: TGTGCCTGGAGTCCCCAGGGGGATCAGCCCCAGCATTTT. It specifies CAWSPQGDQPQHF.

V gene TRBV18 combines with J gene TRBJ2-5, with D possibly matching TRBD1 (5 bases). The CDR3 runs 13 residues. Germline V CDR1 and CDR2: KGHSH, LQKENI. With 4 bases removed from V and 0 bases from J, the gap between germline ends came to 6 bases. The CDR3 sequence: CASSQGNQETQYF. CDR3 DNA: TGTGCCAGCTCACAGGGGAACCAAGAGACCCAGTACTTC.

This sequence joins TRBV9 and TRBJ2-2; 8 positions match TRBD1. Germline V gives CDR1 SGDLS, CDR2 YYNGEE. The CDR3 covers 14 residues. The trim removed 3 bases at V and 7 bases at J, leaving 5 bases unmatched. In DNA form, the CDR3 reads TGTGCCAGCAGCGACAGACAGGGGAACGGGGAGCTGTTTTTT. Amino acid sequence: CASSDRQGNGELFF. Full variable domain (outside the CDR3, taken from reference TRBV9 and TRBJ2-2): DSGVTQTPKHLITATGQRVTLRCSPRSGDLSVYWYQQSLDQGLQFLIQYYNGEERAKGNILERFSAQQFPDLHSELNLSSLELGDSALYFCASSDRQGNGELFFGEGSRLTVL.

This rearrangement joins TRBV19 to TRBJ2-7; 12 bases align to TRBD2. Germline V lookup: CDR1 LNHDA, CDR2 SQIVND (reference sequence). The CDR3 is made up of 14 amino acids. With 5 bases clipped from V and 3 bases from J, the junction kept 2 bases outside the gene matches. CDR3 coding DNA: TGTGCCAGTAGTCGGACTAGCGGGAACTACGAGCAGTACTTC. This gives the protein CASSRTSGNYEQYF.

This clone was detected only once. CDR3: CASTGLAGIYEQYF. The CDR3 bases are TGTGCCAGCACGGGACTAGCGGGGATCTACGAGCAGTACTTC. J is TRBJ2-7 and V is TRBV6-6, with TRBD2 matching 13 bases. This CDR3 is 14 amino acids long. Per the germline V gene, CDR1 is MNHNY and CDR2 is SVGAGI (reference sequence). V was pared by 7 bases and J by 3 bases, with 3 bases of the junction left unmatched.

V gene TRBV27 combines with J gene TRBJ2-1; possible D gene TRBD2, 6 bases. Deletions cut 9 bases from V and 5 bases from J, with 8 bases between. Germline V gene lookup returns CDR1 MNHEY and CDR2 SMNVEV (reference sequence). The CDR3 consists of 11 residues. Written as DNA, the CDR3 is TGTGCCAGTCTAGCGAACAATGAGCAGTTCTTC. Its translation: CASLANNEQFF.

This chain links TRBV2 with TRBJ2-7; maybe TRBD1 (6 bases). Germline values: CDR1 SNHLY, CDR2 FYNNEI. CDR3 length: 13 amino acids. Trimming left V 6 bases short and J 4 bases short, with 13 bases between. The CDR3 here is CASRRDTAYEQYF. The CDR3 DNA sequence: TGTGCCAGCAGGAGGGACACCGCTTACGAGCAGTACTTC.

The chain employs TRBV4-1 and TRBJ2-1, with TRBD2 identical over 7 bases. CDR1 MGHRA and CDR2 YSYEKL come from the germline V gene. This CDR3 is 16 amino acids long. The ends lost 1 base at V and 0 bases at J; junction bases unmatched: 3. This chain's CDR3 is CASSQGGGSSYNEQFF. The CDR3 nucleotides read TGCGCCAGCAGCCAAGGCGGCGGGAGCTCCTACAATGAGCAGTTCTTC.

The CDR3: CASSENRLAGGDTQYF. In nucleotides, the CDR3 is TGTGCCAGCAGCGAGAATCGACTAGCGGGAGGGGACACCCAGTACTTC. The V and J genes are TRBV7-9 and TRBJ2-5; 14 positions match TRBD2. J lost 8 bases, V lost 5 bases, and 10 bases had no gene match. This CDR3 has 16 amino acids. Germline lookup yields CDR1 SEHNR and CDR2 FQNEAQ (reference sequence). Complete variable domain (other parts from reference TRBV7-9 and TRBJ2-5): DTGVSQNPRHKITKRGQNVTFRCDPISEHNRLYWYRQTLGQGPEFLTYFQNEAQLEKSRLLSDRFSAERPKGSFSTLEIQRTEQGDSAMYLCASSENRLAGGDTQYFGPGTRLLVL.

This clone was counted a few times. V gene TRBV7-9 combines with J gene TRBJ1-6; possibly TRBD1 for D (6 bases). V was shortened by 4 bases and J by 2 bases, with 18 bases between the two germline ends. The germline CDR1 and CDR2 sequences are SEHNR and FQNEAQ (reference sequence). The CDR3 length is 18 residues. The CDR3 sequence is CASSSSLGRGPYNSPLHF. The CDR3 bases are TGTGCCAGCAGCTCCTCGCTGGGCAGGGGCCCCTATAATTCACCCCTCCACTTT.

J is TRBJ2-5 and V is TRBV5-5, with D maybe TRBD2 (6 bases). The CDR3 sequence is 16 residues long. V lost 0 bases and J 2 bases, leaving 14 bases between the germline ends. The germline V gene has CDR1 SGHKS and CDR2 YYEKEE (reference sequence). The CDR3 here is CASSLGRAFLQETQYF. The CDR3 DNA follows: TGTGCCAGCAGCTTGGGGAGGGCATTCCTACAAGAGACCCAGTACTTC. Looking up the rest from reference TRBV5-5 and TRBJ2-5 gives the full variable domain: DAGVTQSPTHLIKTRGQQVTLRCSPISGHKSVSWYQQVLGQGPQFIFQYYEKEERGRGNFPDRFSARQFPNYSSELNVNALLLGDSALYLCASSLGRAFLQETQYFGPGTRLLVL.

This clone has just a few counts. The chain employs TRBV5-1 and TRBJ1-1; 8 positions match TRBD1. This CDR3 has 15 amino acids. The V and J ends lost 4 bases and 5 bases, in that order; junction bases with no gene match: 10. CDR1 SGHRS and CDR2 YFSETQ come from the germline V gene. CDR3 nucleotide sequence: TGCGCCAGCAGCCACGGGACAGGTAGGGATACTGAAGCTTTCTTT. This sequence encodes CASSHGTGRDTEAFF.

The V call is TRBV19, the J call TRBJ1-2; D gene unclear. V was shortened by 8 bases and J by 2 bases, with 6 bases between the two germline ends. Germline V CDR1 and CDR2: LNHDA, SQIVND (reference sequence). The CDR3 loop spans 11 amino acids. CDR3 in amino acids: CASEANYGYTF. The CDR3 DNA reads TGTGCCAGTGAAGCCAACTATGGCTACACCTTC.

This rearrangement joins TRBV7-2 to TRBJ2-7; D not certain. Germline CDR1 is SGHTA and CDR2 is FQGNSA. Trimming pared 3 bases from V and 2 bases from J, leaving 14 bases between. This CDR3 comprises 15 residues. The CDR3 DNA sequence: TGTGCCAGCAGCTTTTCCAACACACAAACCTACGAGCAGTACTTC. Residues: CASSFSNTQTYEQYF.

This clone was seen a few times. The chain couples TRBV4-3 to TRBJ1-4; D is ambiguous. The germline gives CDR1 LGHNA, CDR2 YSLEER. The CDR3 length is 16 residues. Trimming cost V 0 bases and J 7 bases, with 15 bases left between them. The CDR3 region is CASSQEPAGTFEKLFF. The CDR3 DNA follows: TGCGCCAGCAGCCAAGAACCGGCAGGTACCTTTGAAAAACTGTTTTTT.